This T cell receptor (beta chain) was sequenced during a study of blood T cell repertoires in COVID-19. Overall study: From the United States, Italy and Spain came samples of acute and convalescent COVID-19.

The CDR3 consists of 14 residues. Germline CDR1 reads LNHDA; CDR2 reads SQIVND (reference sequence). The ends lost 5 bases at V and 3 bases at J; junction bases unmatched: 7. The method was immunoSEQ multiplex PCR; TCRdb's version includes in-frame clones alone and lacks a portion of them. The data hold approximately 58,000 clones, with 84% observed a single time. V gene TRBV19 combines with J gene TRBJ2-7; 7 bases map to TRBD1. The clonotype was recovered from a woman aged 55-70 years with acute or convalescent COVID-19. The material sequenced was peripheral blood. The CDR3 is CASSRTGTYYEQYF. CDR3 sequence (DNA): TGTGCCAGTAGTCGGACAGGAACCTACTACGAGCAGTACTTC.